This TCR beta chain was found in a study of cytomegalovirus exposure and HLA in healthy donors (TCRdb year 2017). Study-level background: In an earlier analysis of around 540 of the donors, around 290 Gb of sequence data and 100 million or so unique TCR beta sequences from roughly 200 million T cells were reported. Approximately 310 gigabases of sequencing data and approximately 85 million unique TCR sequences were included in an early release covering roughly 700 HLA-typed donors. Of the roughly 400 genotyped donors, 65% to 90% fell in the genetic ancestry cluster associated with self-reported Caucasian donors. The study aimed to test whether signatures of past pathogen exposure could be identified by cataloging public T cell receptors. The study profiled the T cell repertoires of about 720 subjects by immunosequencing and related them to cytomegalovirus serostatus. Besides the first cohort of more than 650 subjects, a separate validation cohort made up of 120 different subjects was used. To predict cytomegalovirus infection status, the study combined high-throughput TCR immunosequencing, statistical association of individual TCRs with disease status, and machine learning. In a later analysis, previously published TCR beta repertoires from about 670 donors were re-analyzed and high-resolution HLA genotyping was added so that TCR occurrence patterns could be studied. Rather than drawing on any new phenotypic data, the later analysis identified candidate immune exposures from TCR beta sequences and the way those sequences occurred across donors. An earlier analysis of 587 of the donors used high-throughput TCR beta sequencing to judge whether each TCR beta V gene segment behaved as functional or pseudogenic. Donor age, sex, ethnicity and CMV serostatus were compiled alongside the repertoire data. A later genetic analysis took genome-wide SNP genotypes for about three fifths of the 666 donors and used that subset as a discovery cohort. All discovery cohort repertoires had been generated using a single sequencing platform. HLA typing included class I and class II loci at four-digit resolution. The number of typed donors differed by locus: roughly 620-640 for A, B, C, DRB1 and DQB1; 500 to 550 for DQA1; approximately 600 for DPA1; and 400 to 480 for DPB1. Because of strong linkage in the cohort, five DR-DQ haplotypes were treated as single units for association and clustering. Among about 360 genotyped donors of the cohort, an average of 235,054 unique TCR beta nucleotide sequences were sequenced per donor, roughly a sixth of them non-productive.

Receptor amplification or capture employed the immunoSEQ multiplex PCR assay. For the multiplex PCR, a mixture combining 60 forward primers for TCR Vbeta segments and 13 reverse primers for TCR Jbeta segments was used. The CDR3 region of rearranged TCR beta genes was amplified from genomic DNA by a multiplex PCR assay. Amplified TCR beta libraries were sequenced as 87-base-pair reads on the Illumina HiSeq System. Concerning the study's data processing: Across the 670 or so repertoires, a later analysis counted some 81 million unique TCR beta chains, around 11 million of which were shared by at least two donors. Raw reads were error-corrected and collapsed into unique sequences by a nearest-neighbor algorithm in which closely related sequences were merged to remove PCR and sequencing errors. V, D and J gene segments were assigned by aligning CDR3 sequences to IMGT reference sequences. For a sequence to be retained, at least a six-nucleotide match to both a V gene segment and a J gene segment was required. A rearrangement counted as productive if the CDR3 had no stop codons and remained in frame with V and J, and every other rearrangement counted as non-productive. Following IMGT convention, CDR3 was defined as the stretch from the second conserved V-encoded cysteine up to the conserved J-encoded phenylalanine. Sequences without an unambiguous match to a single V gene segment were excluded from the earlier analysis of about 640 of the donors. In an earlier analysis of 587 of the donors, a V segment was called functional when productive rearrangements were above 56.7%, and segregating when the standard deviation between donors exceeded 5%. A statistical classification framework was built to diagnose cytomegalovirus status from the catalog of TCR beta chain sequences. In a later analysis, V and J genes were assigned by comparing TCR nucleotide sequences against IMGT/GENE-DB human TR gene sequences. A later analysis assigned CDR3 sequences and most-parsimonious VDJ recombination scenarios with the TCRdist pipeline. In a later analysis, each TCR beta chain was defined by its CDR3 amino acid sequence together with its V-gene family, and reads without a unique V-gene family were excluded. As a way to deal with suspected cross-contamination and a sequencing artifact, a later analysis dropped 450 to 600 nucleotide sequences that were highly shared and had low generation probability. In a later analysis, a clonal expansion index for each public chain was calculated from normalized within-repertoire ranks of inferred template counts. In a later analysis, generation probabilities were computed using a VDJ recombination model fitted to out-of-frame rearrangements, and the results were checked against IGoR. A later analysis scored TCR-TCR, TCR-HLA and TCR-CMV co-occurrence with hypergeometric tests, applying a repertoire-size bias correction to TCR pairs. To estimate false discovery rates, a later analysis permuted the HLA or CMV assignments 20 times. In a later analysis, co-occurring TCRs were grouped using DBSCAN, with TCRdist sequence similarity added in when clustering inside HLA-allele-positive subsets. Repertoires with fewer than 30,000 or more than 120,000 public chains, plus five repertoires with anomalous nucleotide sharing, were excluded from co-occurrence clustering. TCRdb mirrors the immuneACCESS table, restricted to in-frame sequences. Some clones are absent from its copies; in checked studies, under half trace to an unresolved V gene, and the reason for the others is unknown. V and J calls and clone size are as listed in that table; D and trimming were resolved from the DNA. The table for this sample lists more than 95,000 clones; roughly four fifths of them were counted only once. The ten largest clones take up 1.5% to 2.5% of the sample.

Turning to this clone: Its target antigen remains unknown. Base-call qualities are not available, and no considerably larger clone is one nucleotide away.

The CDR3 covers 12 residues, taking in both the cysteine and the phenylalanine. Only the CDR3 portion is preserved as DNA: 36 bases, with reading frame beginning at the first base. Between the V and J ends, shortened by 8 bases and 5 bases respectively, the junction contains 12 bases. From the germline V gene, CDR1 is MNHNS and CDR2 is SASEGT. Overall study outcomes, separate from this receptor: Cytomegalovirus status was reported to be diagnosed by the classifier with high specificity and sensitivity in both the original and validation cohorts. When HLA alleles, especially DR and DQ, strongly co-occurred, TCR associations were difficult to assign to individual alleles. A later genetic analysis associated a missense DCLRE1C variant with V-gene and J-gene trimming of TCR beta chains, and an independent cohort replicated the association. In vitro tests confirmed that a few of the cytomegalovirus-associated TCR beta chains recognize cytomegalovirus antigens. The authors suggested that the approach could potentially be generalized to other disease states and immunological phenotypes. A group of highly shared sequence variants was considered likely to be a technical artifact of the sequencing pipeline. A later genetic analysis reported fewer N-insertions in productive TCRs among donors in an Asian-associated ancestry cluster than the approximately 700-donor mean. Broadly in line with IMGT annotations, most TCR beta V segments showed up in productive rearrangements about 87% or about 30% of the time in an earlier analysis of several hundred of the donors. The 87-base-pair reads could not distinguish some IMGT-functional V segments, including TRBV6-2 and TRBV6-3, so those segments were excluded. The cohort was sequenced for TCR beta chains only, and without alpha or paired-chain data the features that could be detected were limited. According to a later analysis, parvovirus B19, influenza, CMV and Epstein-Barr virus appeared linked to several top co-occurrence clusters. The study gave a list of 150 to 200 TCR beta chains associated with cytomegalovirus. Because HLA typing was missing for some donors at each locus, association tests included only the typed subset. A further reported finding was that TCR beta sequences accurately predicted the HLA-A and HLA-B alleles for most subjects in the first cohort. According to a later analysis, most CMV-associated TCR beta chains appeared to be HLA-restricted, and the HLA associations seemed to be driven largely by CMV exposure. In a later analysis, 16,951 TCR beta sequences were associated with specific HLA alleles at a false discovery rate of 0.05. Linkage disequilibrium might explain the correlated functional status among segregating V segments, but an unknown experimental factor could not be excluded. Because counts were too low, more than 15 rarely observed V segments, including chromosome 9 orphons, were excluded from the earlier analysis of several hundred of the donors. According to a later analysis, TCR association rates differed among HLA loci, with DRB1 alleles showing the most associated TCRs and HLA-C alleles showing the fewest. Immune exposure information for the cohort was limited to CMV serostatus. While some public TCRs were present in many individuals, most TCR sequences turned up only very rarely across donors. Presence/absence analyses assumed roughly uniform sequencing depth across donors, an assumption that may not hold. A later analysis found that HLA-associated TCR beta chains were more clonally expanded and had lower generation probabilities than equally common non-associated chains.

The cohort comprised 710 or so healthy bone marrow donors. At the time of sampling, every cohort member was nominally healthy, though immune exposures that went unrecorded were likely present. The donor tested CMV seronegative and was one of the 352 seronegative cohort members. A peripheral blood sample was collected from each donor, and TCR beta sequencing was performed on peripheral blood mononuclear cells. Genomic DNA was extracted from the blood cell samples with the Qiagen DNeasy Blood Extraction Kit. Sequenced input: PBMCs. The chain links TRBV6-1 with TRBJ1-1; too little of a D gene remains to name it. The sequence was collected from a man aged 50 to 59 in good health and CMV-seronegative. The base sequence is TGTGCCAGCGGACTAGGTGGTACTGAAGCTTTCTTT. Its coded protein is CASGLGGTEAFF.